Listed below are T cell receptor beta chains from one sample, sequenced in a study of T cells in localized non-small cell lung cancer. TCRdb's copy holds only in-frame clones and misses some; the assay was immunoSEQ multiplex PCR. This table holds approximately 45,000 clones, about 86% found once. The source was PBMCs, collected before any cancer treatment. All receptors derive from a man between 35 and 75 years old with stage II lung adenocarcinoma. CDR3s include the opening cysteine and the closing phenylalanine or tryptophan. Each record gives: D gene, J gene, clone size, V gene, CDR3 DNA, CDR3 protein. D genes are given only for firm matches. Size is stated for part of the rows, as once, few or many counts, or as a class when the clone is expanded.

d_call: NA; j_call: TRBJ2-5; clone_size: NA; v_call: TRBV4-2; cdr3_nt: TGTGCCAGCAGCCAAACCCCCCCCCGGGTCAACGAGACCCAGTACTTC; cdr3_aa: CASSQTPPRVNETQYF
d_call: NA; j_call: TRBJ2-7; clone_size: NA; v_call: TRBV6-1; cdr3_nt: TGTGCCAGCAGTGAAATCCCGGGAAACTACGAGCAGTACTTC; cdr3_aa: CASSEIPGNYEQYF
d_call: TRBD1; j_call: TRBJ1-1; clone_size: NA; v_call: TRBV27; cdr3_nt: TGTGCCAGCAGTCCGAGGACAGGGAGGGAAGCTTTCTTT; cdr3_aa: CASSPRTGREAFF
d_call: TRBD2; j_call: TRBJ2-3; clone_size: NA; v_call: TRBV14; cdr3_nt: TGTGCCAGCAGCCAAGCCACCCAGCTAGCGGTCACAGATACGCAGTATTTT; cdr3_aa: CASSQATQLAVTDTQYF
d_call: NA; j_call: TRBJ2-3; clone_size: NA; v_call: TRBV5-1; cdr3_nt: TGCGCCAGCAGCAGACAAGGACAGATAGACACAGATACGCAGTATTTT; cdr3_aa: CASSRQGQIDTDTQYF
d_call: NA; j_call: TRBJ2-7; clone_size: NA; v_call: TRBV7-5; cdr3_nt: TGTGTCAGAAGCTTACCCCTAAGGGGACAGCACTCCTACGAGCAGTACTTC; cdr3_aa: CVRSLPLRGQHSYEQYF
d_call: NA; j_call: TRBJ2-1; clone_size: NA; v_call: TRBV28; cdr3_nt: TGTGCCAGCACGAGGTCAGGGTACAATGAGCAGTTCTTC; cdr3_aa: CASTRSGYNEQFF
d_call: TRBD1; j_call: TRBJ1-1; clone_size: NA; v_call: TRBV4-1; cdr3_nt: TGCGCCAGCAGACCGGGACAGGGAGGGACTGAAGCTTTCTTT; cdr3_aa: CASRPGQGGTEAFF
d_call: NA; j_call: TRBJ1-6; clone_size: few; v_call: TRBV28; cdr3_nt: TGTGCCAGCTCATCGGGACGGAGTCCTAATTCACCCCTCCACTTT; cdr3_aa: CASSSGRSPNSPLHF
d_call: NA; j_call: TRBJ1-3; clone_size: NA; v_call: TRBV19; cdr3_nt: TGTGCCAGTACCGGGGGGTTCTCTGGAAACACCATATATTTT; cdr3_aa: CASTGGFSGNTIYF
d_call: NA; j_call: TRBJ1-1; clone_size: once; v_call: TRBV19; cdr3_nt: TGTGCCAGTAGATTGGGACGTATAGGGACTGAAGCTTTCTTT; cdr3_aa: CASRLGRIGTEAFF
d_call: NA; j_call: TRBJ1-3; clone_size: NA; v_call: TRBV2; cdr3_nt: TGTGCCAGCAGTGAAGCTCGACCGAACCACTCTGGAAACACCATATATTTT; cdr3_aa: CASSEARPNHSGNTIYF
d_call: NA; j_call: TRBJ1-2; clone_size: NA; v_call: TRBV7-8; cdr3_nt: TGTGCCAGCAGTACGGTCACACGCGGAAGCTACACCTTC; cdr3_aa: CASSTVTRGSYTF
d_call: TRBD2; j_call: TRBJ2-5; clone_size: NA; v_call: TRBV7-3; cdr3_nt: TGTGCCAGCAGCCCAGAGCGGGGTCCCCAAGAGACCCAGTACTTC; cdr3_aa: CASSPERGPQETQYF
d_call: TRBD1; j_call: TRBJ1-1; clone_size: NA; v_call: TRBV30; cdr3_nt: TGTGCCTGGGGGGAGACAGGGGGCACTGAAGCTTTCTTT; cdr3_aa: CAWGETGGTEAFF
d_call: NA; j_call: TRBJ1-2; clone_size: NA; v_call: TRBV6-1; cdr3_nt: TGTGCCAGCAGTGAAGCGAATGTCAGGGGCCCCGGGGGCTACACCTTC; cdr3_aa: CASSEANVRGPGGYTF
d_call: NA; j_call: TRBJ2-6; clone_size: NA; v_call: TRBV27; cdr3_nt: TGTGCCAGCAGACAACAGGGTCCCGGGGCCAACGTCCTGACTTTC; cdr3_aa: CASRQQGPGANVLTF
d_call: TRBD1; j_call: TRBJ2-1; clone_size: NA; v_call: TRBV7-2; cdr3_nt: TGTGCCAGCAGCTTACTCGGGACAGGATATACCAATGAGCAGTTCTTC; cdr3_aa: CASSLLGTGYTNEQFF
d_call: NA; j_call: TRBJ2-5; clone_size: NA; v_call: TRBV9; cdr3_nt: TGTGCCAGCAGCGTAGTTGGAGACTCACAAGAGACCCAGTACTTC; cdr3_aa: CASSVVGDSQETQYF
d_call: NA; j_call: TRBJ2-5; clone_size: once; v_call: TRBV5-1; cdr3_nt: TGCGCCAGTTGGTTGGCGCAAGAGACCCAGTACTTC; cdr3_aa: CASWLAQETQYF
d_call: NA; j_call: TRBJ2-5; clone_size: NA; v_call: TRBV11-2; cdr3_nt: TGTGCCAGCAGCTACCGACAGGTACAAGAGACCCAGTACTTC; cdr3_aa: CASSYRQVQETQYF
d_call: TRBD1; j_call: TRBJ1-2; clone_size: NA; v_call: TRBV6-6; cdr3_nt: TGTGCCAGCAGCCTGGGACAGAACTATGGCTACACCTTC; cdr3_aa: CASSLGQNYGYTF
d_call: TRBD1; j_call: TRBJ2-7; clone_size: NA; v_call: TRBV2; cdr3_nt: TGTGCCAGCAGGGACAGGTACGGGCAGTACTTC; cdr3_aa: CASRDRYGQYF
d_call: NA; j_call: TRBJ2-7; clone_size: NA; v_call: TRBV5-5; cdr3_nt: TGTGCCAGCACCTTTGGTATGGGGGCTTACGAGCAGTACTTC; cdr3_aa: CASTFGMGAYEQYF
d_call: TRBD2; j_call: TRBJ2-1; clone_size: NA; v_call: TRBV29-1; cdr3_nt: TGCAGCGTTGCCGGGGGGGCATCCTACAATGAGCAGTTCTTC; cdr3_aa: CSVAGGASYNEQFF
d_call: NA; j_call: TRBJ1-2; clone_size: NA; v_call: TRBV18; cdr3_nt: TGTGCCAGCTCACCAACCGGTGTTCAGGCTTTTAACTATGGCTACACCTTC; cdr3_aa: CASSPTGVQAFNYGYTF
d_call: NA; j_call: TRBJ1-2; clone_size: NA; v_call: TRBV29-1; cdr3_nt: TGCAGCGTTGAAGATAGAGCAGGGGATAGTGGCTACACCTTC; cdr3_aa: CSVEDRAGDSGYTF
d_call: NA; j_call: TRBJ1-6; clone_size: few; v_call: TRBV6-5; cdr3_nt: TGTGCCATTGGACAGTCAGATTCACCCCTCCACTTT; cdr3_aa: CAIGQSDSPLHF
d_call: NA; j_call: TRBJ2-7; clone_size: NA; v_call: TRBV30; cdr3_nt: TGTGCCTGGAGTGTTTTAGGGTCGGGCGAGCAGTACTTC; cdr3_aa: CAWSVLGSGEQYF
d_call: NA; j_call: TRBJ2-3; clone_size: few; v_call: TRBV7-8; cdr3_nt: TGTGCCAGCGGGGGAACAGATACGCAGTATTTT; cdr3_aa: CASGGTDTQYF
d_call: NA; j_call: TRBJ1-1; clone_size: NA; v_call: TRBV5-1; cdr3_nt: TGCGCCAGCAGCTTGGGTTGGGGGCAACAGAACACTGAAGCTTTCTTT; cdr3_aa: CASSLGWGQQNTEAFF
d_call: NA; j_call: TRBJ1-2; clone_size: NA; v_call: TRBV30; cdr3_nt: TGTGCCTGGAGTGTACGTCGACAGCTTAACTATGGCTACACCTTC; cdr3_aa: CAWSVRRQLNYGYTF
d_call: NA; j_call: TRBJ1-4; clone_size: NA; v_call: TRBV11-2; cdr3_nt: TGTGCCAGCAGCTTCCGACAGGCGACTAATGAAAAACTGTTTTTT; cdr3_aa: CASSFRQATNEKLFF
d_call: NA; j_call: TRBJ1-2; clone_size: NA; v_call: TRBV4-1; cdr3_nt: TGCGCCAGCAGCAAAGGGGACTATGGCTACACCTTC; cdr3_aa: CASSKGDYGYTF
d_call: NA; j_call: TRBJ1-3; clone_size: NA; v_call: TRBV2; cdr3_nt: TGTGCCAGCGGCAGACAGCCTGGAAACACCATATATTTT; cdr3_aa: CASGRQPGNTIYF
d_call: NA; j_call: TRBJ1-2; clone_size: NA; v_call: TRBV7-9; cdr3_nt: TGTGCCAGCAGCTTAGCGTTAATCAATCTACCTAGGGGAGATGAAGGCTACACCTTC; cdr3_aa: CASSLALINLPRGDEGYTF
d_call: NA; j_call: TRBJ2-3; clone_size: NA; v_call: TRBV6-1; cdr3_nt: TGTGCCAGCAGTGAAGTCTGGGATGCAGATACGCAGTATTTT; cdr3_aa: CASSEVWDADTQYF
d_call: NA; j_call: TRBJ2-3; clone_size: NA; v_call: TRBV7-3; cdr3_nt: TGTGCCAGCAGCTTGGGGGTTGGCACAGATACGCAGTATTTT; cdr3_aa: CASSLGVGTDTQYF
d_call: NA; j_call: TRBJ2-3; clone_size: NA; v_call: TRBV27; cdr3_nt: TGTGCCAGCAGTCCAGGTACTAGCACAGATACGCAGTATTTT; cdr3_aa: CASSPGTSTDTQYF
d_call: NA; j_call: TRBJ1-1; clone_size: once; v_call: TRBV27; cdr3_nt: TGTGCCAGCAGTTTTTCAGGGGTGAACACTGAAGCTTTCTTT; cdr3_aa: CASSFSGVNTEAFF
d_call: NA; j_call: TRBJ1-3; clone_size: NA; v_call: TRBV7-6; cdr3_nt: TGTGCCAGCAGTAAAGGCTTCACTGGAAACACCATATATTTT; cdr3_aa: CASSKGFTGNTIYF
d_call: NA; j_call: TRBJ1-1; clone_size: NA; v_call: TRBV2; cdr3_nt: TGTGCCAGCAGTGAATTGGGGGCGGGAATATTGAACACTGAAGCTTTCTTT; cdr3_aa: CASSELGAGILNTEAFF
d_call: NA; j_call: TRBJ1-3; clone_size: NA; v_call: TRBV14; cdr3_nt: TGTGCCAGCAGCTCGTGGGGGGCCCACTCTGGAAACACCATATATTTT; cdr3_aa: CASSSWGAHSGNTIYF
d_call: NA; j_call: TRBJ2-3; clone_size: NA; v_call: TRBV2; cdr3_nt: TGTGCCAGCGGGGGTCTAGCGCACACAGATACGCAGTATTTT; cdr3_aa: CASGGLAHTDTQYF
d_call: NA; j_call: TRBJ2-6; clone_size: NA; v_call: TRBV5-1; cdr3_nt: TGCGCCAGCAGCGACCCGGGGGACACTGGGGCCAACGTCCTGACTTTC; cdr3_aa: CASSDPGDTGANVLTF
d_call: NA; j_call: TRBJ1-1; clone_size: few; v_call: TRBV6-5; cdr3_nt: TGTGCCAGCCGTGGGGCCACGGGACCCAACACTGAAGCTTTCTTT; cdr3_aa: CASRGATGPNTEAFF
d_call: TRBD2; j_call: TRBJ2-1; clone_size: once; v_call: TRBV2; cdr3_nt: TGTGCCAGCTCCAAAGGACTAGCGGGGAAAGGGACGGCTGAGCAGTTCTTC; cdr3_aa: CASSKGLAGKGTAEQFF
d_call: NA; j_call: TRBJ2-1; clone_size: NA; v_call: TRBV7-2; cdr3_nt: TGTGCCAGCAGCTCTTCCGGGACCCACAATGAGCAGTTCTTC; cdr3_aa: CASSSSGTHNEQFF